This TCR beta chain stems from a study of cytomegalovirus exposure and HLA in healthy donors. Comments on this clone: Its antigen is not known.

General study points: The study recorded 150 to 200 TCR beta chains that were cytomegalovirus-associated.

From the approximately 120-subject validation cohort, which was separate from the approximately 670-subject first cohort, the donors were drawn. Profiling relied on immunoSEQ multiplex PCR, and the TCRdb table lists in-frame clones only, not all of them. Here the sample spans 220,000 or so clones, 80% to 95% being singletons. Sequences were obtained from PBMCs. This TCR was recovered from a woman aged 18-29 years in good health and CMV-seronegative.

In DNA form, the CDR3 reads TGTGCCAGCAGTTTGCCTACACAGGTGAACATTCAGTACTTC. Its translation: CASSLPTQVNIQYF. This chain links TRBV28 with TRBJ2-4, with D perhaps TRBD1 (5 bases). Germline V lookup: CDR1 MDHEN, CDR2 SYDVKM. V lost 3 bases, J lost 7 bases, and 13 bases lay in between. The CDR3 sequence is 14 residues long.